This T cell receptor (beta chain) stems from a study of T-cell reconstitution after alpha-beta-depleted transplantation in children. In its sample, this clonotype was seen many times. No antigen is known for it. Whole-study results and caveats: One year post-transplant, T-cell counts and diversity were largely derived from T cells produced anew. Expanded graft clones numbering several hundred reportedly gave rise to alpha-beta T cells about two months after transplant.

Unique molecular identifiers were incorporated into the prepared TCRbeta library. TCRdb processed the PCR reads anew with MiXCR; each CDR3 protein has one entry. This table has 200,000 or so distinct CDR3 sequences, roughly 7.1% appearing once. Here the sequenced sample was PBMCs, taken before TCRalphabeta/CD19-depleted stem cell transplant. This TCR was sampled from a boy aged 2 to 9 with acute lymphoblastic leukemia, due to receive a stem cell transplant.

In DNA, the CDR3 is TGTGCCAGCAGTATGGGACAGGGAACAGATACGCAGTATTTT. Protein: CASSMGQGTDTQYF. This rearrangement joins TRBV6-1 to TRBJ2-3; 9 nucleotides align to TRBD1. The CDR3 covers 14 residues. V lost 5 bases and J lost 3; bases outside the gene matches: 3. Germline V gene lookup returns CDR1 MNHNS and CDR2 SASEGT.